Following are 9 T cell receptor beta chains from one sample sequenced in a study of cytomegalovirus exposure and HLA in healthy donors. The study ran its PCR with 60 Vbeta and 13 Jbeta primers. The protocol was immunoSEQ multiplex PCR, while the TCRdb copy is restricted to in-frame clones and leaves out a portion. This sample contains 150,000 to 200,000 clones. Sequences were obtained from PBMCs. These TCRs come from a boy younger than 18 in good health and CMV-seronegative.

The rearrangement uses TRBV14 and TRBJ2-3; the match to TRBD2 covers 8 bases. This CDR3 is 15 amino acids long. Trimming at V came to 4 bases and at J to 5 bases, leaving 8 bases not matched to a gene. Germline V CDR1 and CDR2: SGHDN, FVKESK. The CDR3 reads CASSPEQAGVDTQYF. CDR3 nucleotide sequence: TGTGCCAGCAGCCCCGAACAAGCGGGAGTAGATACGCAGTATTTT.

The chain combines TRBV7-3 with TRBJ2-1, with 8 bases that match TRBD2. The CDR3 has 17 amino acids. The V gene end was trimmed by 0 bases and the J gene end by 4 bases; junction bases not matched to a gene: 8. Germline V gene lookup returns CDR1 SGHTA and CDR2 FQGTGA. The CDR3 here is CASSLTGGGMGYNEQFF. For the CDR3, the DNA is TGTGCCAGCAGCTTAACCGGCGGGGGGATGGGGTACAATGAGCAGTTCTTC.

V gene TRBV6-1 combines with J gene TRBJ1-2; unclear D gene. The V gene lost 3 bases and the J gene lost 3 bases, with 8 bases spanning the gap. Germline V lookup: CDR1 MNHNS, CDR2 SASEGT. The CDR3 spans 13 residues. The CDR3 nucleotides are TGTGCCAGCAGTGACACAGTTTACTATGGCTACACCTTC. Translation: CASSDTVYYGYTF.

As DNA, the CDR3 is TGCGCCAGCAGCCAACCCCCGGGACAGGGAAATAATGAGCAGTTCTTC. It specifies CASSQPPGQGNNEQFF. The genes are TRBV4-1 and TRBJ2-1; 9 bases map to TRBD1. V trimming: 2 bases; J trimming: 7 bases; junction bases outside the gene matches: 9. Per germline, CDR1 MGHRA and CDR2 YSYEKL. This CDR3 is 16 amino acids long.

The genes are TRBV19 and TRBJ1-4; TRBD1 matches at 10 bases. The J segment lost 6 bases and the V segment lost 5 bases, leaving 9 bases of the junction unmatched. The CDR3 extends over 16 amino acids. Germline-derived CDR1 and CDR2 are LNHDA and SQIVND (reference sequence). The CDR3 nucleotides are TGTGCCAGTAGTGCCTACAGACAGGGGGCAGATGAAAAACTGTTTTTT. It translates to CASSAYRQGADEKLFF. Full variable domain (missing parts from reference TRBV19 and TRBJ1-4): DGGITQSPKYLFRKEGQNVTLSCEQNLNHDAMYWYRQDPGQGLRLIYYSQIVNDFQKGDIAEGYSVSREKKESFPLTVTSAQKNPTAFYLCASSAYRQGADEKLFFGSGTQLSVL.

The CDR3 DNA is TGTGCCAGCAGCCTCCCCGGCAGGGGACACGAGCAGTACTTC. Amino acid sequence: CASSLPGRGHEQYF. This rearrangement joins TRBV28 to TRBJ2-7; TRBD1 might be the D (6 bases). The CDR3 spans 14 residues. Germline CDR1 MDHEN, CDR2 SYDVKM. V was cut by 6 bases and J by 5 bases, with 17 bases left in between.

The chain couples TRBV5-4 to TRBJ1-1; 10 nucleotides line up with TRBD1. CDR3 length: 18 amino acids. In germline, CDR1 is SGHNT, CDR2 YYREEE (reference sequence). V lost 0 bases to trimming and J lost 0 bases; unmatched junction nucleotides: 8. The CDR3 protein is CASSLERATGGLNTEAFF. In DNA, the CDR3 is TGTGCCAGCAGCTTGGAGAGGGCGACAGGGGGCCTGAACACTGAAGCTTTCTTT. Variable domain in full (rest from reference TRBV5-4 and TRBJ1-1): ETGVTQSPTHLIKTRGQQVTLRCSSQSGHNTVSWYQQALGQGPQFIFQYYREEENGRGNFPPRFSGLQFPNYSSELNVNALELDDSALYLCASSLERATGGLNTEAFFGQGTRLTVV.

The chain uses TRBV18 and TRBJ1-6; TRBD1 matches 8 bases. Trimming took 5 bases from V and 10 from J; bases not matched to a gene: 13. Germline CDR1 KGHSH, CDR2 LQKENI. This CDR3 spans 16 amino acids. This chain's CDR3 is CASSEVQGAVGSPLHF. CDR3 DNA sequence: TGTGCCAGCTCAGAAGTTCAGGGGGCAGTAGGATCACCCCTCCACTTT. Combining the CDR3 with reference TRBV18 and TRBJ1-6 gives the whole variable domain NAGVMQNPRHLVRRRGQEARLRCSPMKGHSHVYWYRQLPEEGLKFMVYLQKENIIDESGMPKERFSAEFPKEGPSILRIQQVVRGDSAAYFCASSEVQGAVGSPLHFGNGTRLTVT.

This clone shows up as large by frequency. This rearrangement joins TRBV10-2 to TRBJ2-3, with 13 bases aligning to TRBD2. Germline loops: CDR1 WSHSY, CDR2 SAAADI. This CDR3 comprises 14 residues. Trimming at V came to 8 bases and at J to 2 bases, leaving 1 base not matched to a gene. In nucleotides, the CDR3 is TGCGCCAGCGGACTAGCGGGGGTCACAGATACGCAGTATTTT. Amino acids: CASGLAGVTDTQYF.